This T cell receptor (beta chain) comes out of a study of blood T cell repertoires in COVID-19. CDR3 size: 12 residues. Trimming cost V 4 bases and J 8 bases, with 14 bases left between them. Per germline, CDR1 GTSNPN and CDR2 SVGIG (reference sequence). Clones were read by immunoSEQ multiplex PCR, and TCRdb kept only the in-frame ones, dropping some. The data hold fewer than 150,000 clones, with about four fifths observed a single time. The chain has TRBV30 and TRBJ1-2, with D unresolved. The sequence derives from a woman of 80 years or more in a cohort sampled during active or convalescent COVID-19. Sequencing was done on a sample of peripheral blood. As DNA, the CDR3 is TGTGCCTGGAATGAGAACCGGGAGGGCTACACCTTC. Translation gives CAWNENREGYTF.